This is a list of T cell receptor beta chains from one sample in a study of blood T cell repertoires in COVID-19. Clones were read by immunoSEQ multiplex PCR, and TCRdb kept only the in-frame ones, dropping some. The sample carries some 150,000 clones, around 89% recorded once. The sample comprised PBMCs or T cells enriched from blood (not recorded which). Receptors were obtained from a young woman with acute COVID-19. Both conserved end residues are part of each CDR3. A D gene is named only where the DNA matches it firmly. The size field is filled for only some rows; it gives once, few, many or a size class.

J gene,clone size,D gene,V gene,CDR3 DNA,CDR3 protein
TRBJ1-2,once,-,TRBV21-1,TGTGCCAGCAGCAAAGGTGACAGGGGCAACTATGGCTACACCTTC,CASSKGDRGNYGYTF
TRBJ1-2,-,TRBD1,TRBV10-2,TGCGCCAGCAGTGCCCGCGACAGGGGAGGAAACTATGGCTACACCTTC,CASSARDRGGNYGYTF
TRBJ1-2,-,TRBD1,TRBV18,TGTGCCAGCTCACCTAGCAGGGGGCAGGACTATGGCTACACCTTC,CASSPSRGQDYGYTF
TRBJ2-2,few,-,TRBV5-1,TGCGCCAGCAGCACCTCTACCGTTGCTTCATCCGGGGAGCTGTTTTTT,CASSTSTVASSGELFF
TRBJ1-6,-,-,TRBV24-1,TGTGCCACCAGTGAAATTGGGGGCTGGGGTGAGCGGGGTTTGGCCCTCCACTTT,CATSEIGGWGERGLALHF
TRBJ2-7,-,TRBD1,TRBV2,TGTGCCAGCAGTGAAGGAGGGGGCTCAAGCTCCTACGAGCAGTACTTC,CASSEGGGSSSYEQYF
TRBJ1-4,-,TRBD1,TRBV10-3,TGTGCCACCCGACAGGGGGCGTCTGAAAAACTGTTTTTT,CATRQGASEKLFF
TRBJ2-6,-,TRBD1,TRBV4-3,TGCGCCAGCAGCCAAGATCTTTTCTACGGGACAGGGTTACCCGGGGCCAACGTCCTGACTTTC,CASSQDLFYGTGLPGANVLTF
TRBJ2-2,-,TRBD1,TRBV30,TGTGCCTGGAAAATCCGGGACAGGCCCACTCTGAACACCGGGGAGCTGTTTTTT,CAWKIRDRPTLNTGELFF
TRBJ2-7,-,-,TRBV7-2,TGTGCCAGCAGCTTAGTAACAGGACTAAACGAATACGAGCAGTACTTC,CASSLVTGLNEYEQYF
TRBJ1-6,-,-,TRBV14,TGTGCCAGCAGCAAAACAGGGACAAGCCTCCACTTT,CASSKTGTSLHF
TRBJ2-5,-,-,TRBV28,TGTGCCAGCAGCGCCGGGACAATCCTACAAGAGACCCAGTACTTC,CASSAGTILQETQYF
TRBJ2-7,-,-,TRBV4-1,TGCGCCAGCAGCCAAGATAGTGCGTCCGAGCAGTACTTC,CASSQDSASEQYF
TRBJ1-4,-,TRBD1,TRBV7-2,TGTGCCAGCAGGTTAGGGGGCGATCCGGGAAAACTGTTTTTT,CASRLGGDPGKLFF
TRBJ1-1,-,-,TRBV10-1,TGCGCCAGCAGGAGGAGGGAGCCTATGAACACTGAAGCTTTCTTT,CASRRREPMNTEAFF
TRBJ1-5,-,-,TRBV6-5,TGTGCCAGCAGTTACGACAGTAGCAATCAGCCCCAGCATTTT,CASSYDSSNQPQHF
TRBJ1-2,-,-,TRBV29-1,TGCAGCGTAGGCCCCGAGGGAGACTATGGCTACACCTTC,CSVGPEGDYGYTF
TRBJ2-7,-,TRBD2,TRBV7-9,TGTGCCAGCTCAGGACTAGCGGGAGTCGGCTCCTACGAGCAGTACTTC,CASSGLAGVGSYEQYF
TRBJ1-6,-,-,TRBV28,TGTGCCAGCAGTTTGGATGGGCAGGGCGTTTATAATTCACCCCTCCACTTT,CASSLDGQGVYNSPLHF
TRBJ1-5,-,TRBD1,TRBV28,TGTGCCAGCAACACCCGCGGACAGGGAGTCCGGCAGCCCCAGCATTTT,CASNTRGQGVRQPQHF
TRBJ2-7,-,-,TRBV3-1/TRBV3-2,TGTGCCAGCAGCCAAGGGGCAGGGCCCAGCTACGAGCAGTACTTC,CASSQGAGPSYEQYF
TRBJ2-2,-,-,TRBV7-8,TGTGCCAGCAGGATAGCGGAGACGAACACCGGGGAGCTGTTTTTT,CASRIAETNTGELFF
TRBJ2-3,-,-,TRBV6-5,TGTGCCAGCAGTTACGGAGGGGACCCAGATACGCAGTATTTT,CASSYGGDPDTQYF
TRBJ2-7,-,-,TRBV7-9,TGTGCCAGCAGCCCCATCGAGGTCTCTTACGAGCAGTACTTC,CASSPIEVSYEQYF
TRBJ2-5,-,-,TRBV5-4,TGTGCCAGCAGCGGAGGGACAGCTCAAGAGACCCAGTACTTC,CASSGGTAQETQYF
TRBJ1-1,-,-,TRBV5-4,TGTGCCAGCAGCTTGGGGGGGGTTAGGAACACTGAAGCTTTCTTT,CASSLGGVRNTEAFF
TRBJ2-2,-,TRBD2,TRBV4-3,TGCGCCAGCAGCCAAGTTTGGCGGGAGGGTAACACCGGGGAGCTGTTTTTT,CASSQVWREGNTGELFF
TRBJ1-1,-,-,TRBV27,TGTGCCAGCAGTTTCCAGGGTAACACTGAAGCTTTCTTT,CASSFQGNTEAFF
TRBJ2-1,-,-,TRBV7-9,TGTGCCAGCAGCTTAGGACAATCCTACAATGAGCAGTTCTTC,CASSLGQSYNEQFF
TRBJ2-1,few,TRBD2,TRBV5-1,TGCGCCAGCAGCTTGGCGGGGGCTAGCGGGAGTAATGAGCAGTTCTTC,CASSLAGASGSNEQFF
TRBJ1-3,-,TRBD1,TRBV6-6,TGTGCCAGCAGTTTGGGACAGGGAGCTTCTGGAAACACCATATATTTT,CASSLGQGASGNTIYF
TRBJ1-1,-,-,TRBV18,TGTGCCAGCTCACCCCAGGGCGGGGACACTGAAGCTTTCTTT,CASSPQGGDTEAFF
TRBJ2-7,-,-,TRBV7-2,TGTGCCAGCAGTTTAGGGGCGGGGAGCTCCTACGAGCAGTACTTC,CASSLGAGSSYEQYF
TRBJ2-7,-,-,TRBV4-3,TGCGCCAGCAGCCAAGAATGGCTAGGAGACGAGCAGTACTTC,CASSQEWLGDEQYF
TRBJ1-2,-,TRBD1,TRBV7-2,TGTGCCAGCAGCGTAGGACAGGGGGCATATGGCTACACCTTC,CASSVGQGAYGYTF
TRBJ1-3,-,-,TRBV9,TGTGCCAGCAGCGCCCTAAGCTCTGGAAACACCATATATTTT,CASSALSSGNTIYF
TRBJ1-2,-,-,TRBV28,TGTGCCAGCACTATGGACTTCGGGGGGAACTATGGCTACACCTTC,CASTMDFGGNYGYTF
TRBJ1-2,-,TRBD1,TRBV19,TGTGCCAGTAGTCCGCCCCTGGTTAGGGGGCATGGCTACACCTTC,CASSPPLVRGHGYTF
TRBJ1-1,-,TRBD1,TRBV2,TGTGCCAGCAGTGAAGCGCTTCGGGGGACAGGGATGAACACTGAAGCTTTCTTT,CASSEALRGTGMNTEAFF
TRBJ1-4,-,TRBD1,TRBV7-9,TGTGCCAGCAGCCAGGGACAGGGGGCTAATGAAAAACTGTTTTTT,CASSQGQGANEKLFF
TRBJ1-2,-,-,TRBV15,TGTGCCACCAGCAGAGAAGGATCAGGGTATGGCTACACCTTC,CATSREGSGYGYTF
TRBJ2-7,-,TRBD1,TRBV27,TGTGCCAGCAGTCCCCGTACAGGGGTCTACGAGCAGTACTTC,CASSPRTGVYEQYF
TRBJ2-3,-,-,TRBV4-3,TGCGCCAGCAGCCAAGACATGGGTCAGGGTGCAGATACGCAGTATTTT,CASSQDMGQGADTQYF
TRBJ2-6,-,TRBD1,TRBV7-9,TGTGCCAGCAGCTTAGGGGACAGGAGGAGCTCTGGGGCCAACGTCCTGACTTTC,CASSLGDRRSSGANVLTF
TRBJ2-1,-,TRBD2,TRBV12-5,TGTGCTAGTGGTTTGTCACCGGATGGTGGGAGGGCCAATGAGCAGTTCTTC,CASGLSPDGGRANEQFF
TRBJ2-2,once,-,TRBV18,TGTGCCAGCTCACCACGAGAGAACACCGGGGAGCTGTTTTTT,CASSPRENTGELFF
TRBJ2-7,-,TRBD2,TRBV19,TGTGCCAGTAGTACCCTCTCGAATGGGCTAGCGGGAGGTTGTGAGCAGTACTTC,CASSTLSNGLAGGCEQYF
TRBJ1-6,-,TRBD1,TRBV7-2,TGTGCCAGCAGCGCCCGGACAGGCTATAATTCACCCCTCCACTTT,CASSARTGYNSPLHF